This TCR beta chain emerged from a study of blood T cell repertoires in COVID-19. For the study at large: The origin of the acute and convalescent COVID-19 samples was the United States, Italy and Spain. Nucleic acid was either cDNA or gDNA, and it came from T cells, B-cell-depleted T cells, or PBMCs.

Remarks on this clone: The germline gene is not matched at one end of the junction; a read error may be the cause.

Seattle patients were enrolled during active infection and followed longitudinally. The CDR3 loop spans 12 amino acids. Germline lookup yields CDR1 SGHKS and CDR2 YYEKEE (reference sequence). Per the original methods: Quantification of nucleated cells was approximated via reference gene primer amplification. Clones were read by immunoSEQ multiplex PCR, and TCRdb kept only the in-frame ones, dropping some. D and trimming were read from the DNA, whereas the V and J calls and clone size are those reported in that table. The table has hundreds of thousands of clones, 70% to 90% seen once. The receptor comes from a woman in her 50s with COVID-19, enrolled during active disease. This sequence joins TRBV5-5 and TRBJ1-6, with D unresolved. Sequences were obtained from peripheral blood. In DNA, the CDR3 is TGTGCCAGCAGCTCCAATAATTCACCCCTCCACTTT. Translation gives CASSSNNSPLHF.